The T cell receptor (beta chain) under discussion was sequenced for a study of T cells in Graves' hyperthyroidism and ophthalmopathy. RNA transcripts served as the template for amplifying TCR beta CDR3 regions. Using the HTBI primer set, a first-round RT-PCR was run on the TCR CDR3. TCRdb analysed the multiplex PCR reads with MiXCR anew, one entry per CDR3 protein. The data hold fewer than 600,000 distinct CDR3 sequences, with about 14% observed a single time. Germline loops: CDR1 LNHDA, CDR2 SQIVND (reference sequence). V shed 9 bases and J 8 bases; nucleotides not matched to a gene: 9. This CDR3 has 13 amino acids. Study-level results: A 13 V-J model separated ophthalmopathy from stable hyperthyroidism.

Across 18 months, stable Graves' hyperthyroidism was marked by no progression to ophthalmopathy. Diagnoses used clinical symptoms, serum thyroxine and TRAb, thyroid ultrasound and orbital computed tomography. With respect to this clonotype: Its target is not known.

The clonotype originates from a middle-aged woman with Graves' hyperthyroidism. This chain uses TRBV19 with TRBJ1-4, with TRBD1 matching 7 bases. Material: blood. CDR3 protein: CASAQGNEEKLFF. CDR3 DNA: TGTGCCAGCGCACAGGGGAACGAGGAAAAACTGTTTTTT.